These 10 T cell receptor beta chains came from one sample sequenced in a study of vaccination and CD4 T cells after COVID-19 (dated by TCRdb to between 2021 and 2022). Receptor libraries were prepared by PCR. Sequencing was performed on an Illumina iSeq 100. DNA from cultured CD4+ T cells underwent TCR sequencing with the Oncomine TCR Beta short-read assay at the Johns Hopkins FTIC core. TCRdb itself trimmed the public reads at Q25 with fastp, ran MiXCR and retained productive beta chains. Every distinct CDR3 protein forms one entry, paired with its most common genes and DNA. This sample gives 15,000 to 20,000 distinct CDR3 sequences in total; around 58% of them show up just once. The ten biggest clones cover about 10% of the sample. No cognate antigen is known for these TCRs. Reading the label with the study, this specimen's treatment or condition is: roughly 10-day PBMC culture with coronavirus spike peptide pools or control peptides (ViraFEST assay).

The sequenced sample was CD4+ T cells from blood, cultured in vitro. Receptor source: a human donor who had recovered from COVID-19.

This clonotype was counted only a few times. V and J are TRBV2 and TRBJ2-4, with 9 bases fitting TRBD2. CDR1 and CDR2 from the germline V gene are SNHLY and FYNNEI. The CDR3 contains 14 residues. V gave up 5 bases and J gave up 8 bases; unmatched junction bases: 7. The CDR3: CASSLGLARYIQYF. The CDR3 DNA reads as TGTGCCAGCAGTCTGGGACTAGCTAGATACATTCAGTACTTC.

This chain connects TRBV12-3 or TRBV12-4 to TRBJ2-1; D possibly corresponds to TRBD2 (7 bases). The CDR3 has 15 residues. V lost 2 bases, J lost 7 bases, and 15 bases lay in between. CDR3 sequence reads: CASSLMWGGSNEQFF. As DNA, the CDR3 is TGTGCCAGCAGTTTAATGTGGGGGGGCTCAAATGAGCAGTTCTTC.

J is TRBJ1-2 and V is TRBV7-8; a weak D match, TRBD1 (6 bases). V gave up 1 base and J gave up 4 bases, with 16 bases separating them. The CDR3 extends over 16 amino acids. The V gene's germline CDR1 is SGHVS and CDR2 FQNEAQ. CDR3 protein: CASSLVRGSSLYGYTF. CDR3 nucleotide sequence: TGTGCCAGCAGCTTAGTCAGGGGCAGCTCCCTCTATGGCTACACCTTC.

This chain joins TRBV30 and TRBJ1-2, with TRBD1 matching over 9 bases. The V gene end was trimmed by 1 base and the J gene end by 1 base; junction bases not matched to a gene: 1. Germline V CDR1 and CDR2: GTSNPN, SVGIG (reference sequence). The CDR3 is made up of 14 amino acids. CDR3 loop: CAWSGGQGNYGYTF. The CDR3 bases are TGTGCCTGGAGTGGGGGACAGGGTAACTATGGCTACACCTTC.

Only a few counts were recorded for this clonotype. The V gene is TRBV20-1, the J gene TRBJ1-6, with D unclear. The CDR3 totals 15 residues. V was shortened by 0 bases and J by 8 bases, with 14 bases between the two germline ends. CDR1 DFQATT and CDR2 SNEGSKA come from the germline V gene (reference sequence). CDR3 nucleotide sequence: TGCAGTGCTAGAGACCCCGGGATATCCTATTCACCCCTCCACTTT. It codes for CSARDPGISYSPLHF.

V is TRBV20-1 and J is TRBJ1-2; no definite D call. Germline CDR1 is DFQATT and CDR2 is SNEGSKA (reference sequence). The CDR3 has 13 amino acids. Trimming cost V 0 bases and J 6 bases, with 11 bases left between them. The chain's CDR3 is CSARDPNSNGYTF. As DNA, the CDR3 is TGCAGTGCTAGAGATCCCAACAGTAATGGCTACACCTTC.

The chain uses TRBV29-1 and TRBJ2-3; D might be TRBD1 (6 bases). This CDR3 contains 15 residues. V was clipped by 6 bases and J by 3 bases, with 19 bases between them. Germline loops: CDR1 SQVTM, CDR2 ANQGSEA. The CDR3 loop reads CSVGFAGVGTDTQYF. The CDR3 DNA sequence: TGCAGCGTCGGTTTCGCAGGGGTTGGGACAGATACGCAGTATTTT.

This clonotype was seen only a few times. The gene calls are TRBV27 and TRBJ1-2; 7 nucleotides agree with TRBD1. Trimming removed 6 bases from V and 4 bases from J; junction bases left unmatched: 11. The CDR3 length is 15 residues. Germline values: CDR1 MNHEY, CDR2 SMNVEV (reference sequence). CDR3 residues: CASRVGGGGAYGYTF. CDR3 DNA: TGTGCCAGCAGGGTAGGGGGCGGTGGGGCCTATGGCTACACCTTC.

In this sample, this clonotype is large (0.1 to 1%). The J gene is TRBJ2-5, the V gene TRBV7-9; D might be TRBD1 (6 bases). Germline values: CDR1 SEHNR, CDR2 FQNEAQ (reference sequence). The CDR3 totals 14 residues. With 2 bases removed from V and 4 bases from J, the gap between germline ends came to 11 bases. The CDR3 bases are TGTGCCAGCAGCTTATCGAGCAGGGGAGAGACCCAGTACTTC. Translated, it gives CASSLSSRGETQYF.

The gene calls are TRBV27 and TRBJ2-3, with 7 bases identical to TRBD2. The CDR3 is 14 residues long. Losses at the gene ends were 8 bases for V and 3 bases for J; bases not matched to a gene: 8. Per germline, CDR1 MNHEY and CDR2 SMNVEV (reference sequence). In nucleotides, the CDR3 is TGTGCCAGCGGGAGGGCTGGTAGTACAGATACGCAGTATTTT. Residues: CASGRAGSTDTQYF.